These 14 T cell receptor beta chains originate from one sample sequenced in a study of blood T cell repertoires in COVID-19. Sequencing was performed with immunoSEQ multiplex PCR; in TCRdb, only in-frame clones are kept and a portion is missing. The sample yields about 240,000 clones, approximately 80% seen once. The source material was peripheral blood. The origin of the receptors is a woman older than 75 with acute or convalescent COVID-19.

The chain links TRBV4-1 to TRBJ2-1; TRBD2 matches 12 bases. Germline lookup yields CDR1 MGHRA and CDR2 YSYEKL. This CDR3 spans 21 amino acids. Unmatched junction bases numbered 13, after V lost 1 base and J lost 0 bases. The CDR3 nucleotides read TGCGCCAGCAGCCAAGCTCAGACTAGCGGGGGCCACCGCAGCTCCTACAATGAGCAGTTCTTC. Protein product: CASSQAQTSGGHRSSYNEQFF.

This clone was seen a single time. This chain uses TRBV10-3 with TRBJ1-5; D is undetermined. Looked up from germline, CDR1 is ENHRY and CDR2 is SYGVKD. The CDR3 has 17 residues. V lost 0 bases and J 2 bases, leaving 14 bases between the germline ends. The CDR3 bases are TGTGCCATCAGTGAGTCGAGTGTGAACAGTGGCAATCAGCCCCAGCATTTT. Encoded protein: CAISESSVNSGNQPQHF.

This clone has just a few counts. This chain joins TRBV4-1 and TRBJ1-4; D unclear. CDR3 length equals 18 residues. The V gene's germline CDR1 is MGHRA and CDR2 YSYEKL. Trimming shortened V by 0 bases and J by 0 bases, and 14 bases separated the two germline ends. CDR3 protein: CASSQDFGVGTTNEKLFF. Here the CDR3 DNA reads TGCGCCAGCAGCCAAGATTTTGGGGTCGGGACAACTAATGAAAAACTGTTTTTT.

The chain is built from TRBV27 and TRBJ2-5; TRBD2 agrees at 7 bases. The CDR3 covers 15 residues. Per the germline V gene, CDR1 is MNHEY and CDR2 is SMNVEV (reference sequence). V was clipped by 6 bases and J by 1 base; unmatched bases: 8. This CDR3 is CASSPLADLQETQYF. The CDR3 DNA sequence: TGTGCCAGCAGCCCTCTAGCGGACCTCCAAGAGACCCAGTACTTC.

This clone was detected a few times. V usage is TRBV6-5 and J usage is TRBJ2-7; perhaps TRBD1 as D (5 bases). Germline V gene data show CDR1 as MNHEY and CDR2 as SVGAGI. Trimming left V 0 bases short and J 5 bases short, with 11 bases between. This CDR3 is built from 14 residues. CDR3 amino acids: CASSYSRDSHEQYF. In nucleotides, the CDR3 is TGTGCCAGCAGTTACTCCAGGGATTCCCACGAGCAGTACTTC.

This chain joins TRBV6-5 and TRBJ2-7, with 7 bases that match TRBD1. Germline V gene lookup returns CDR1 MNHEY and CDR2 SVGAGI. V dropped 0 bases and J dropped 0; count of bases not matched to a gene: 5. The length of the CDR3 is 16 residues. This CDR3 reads CASSYSTTGSSYEQYF. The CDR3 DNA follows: TGTGCCAGCAGTTACTCGACGACAGGGAGCTCCTACGAGCAGTACTTC.

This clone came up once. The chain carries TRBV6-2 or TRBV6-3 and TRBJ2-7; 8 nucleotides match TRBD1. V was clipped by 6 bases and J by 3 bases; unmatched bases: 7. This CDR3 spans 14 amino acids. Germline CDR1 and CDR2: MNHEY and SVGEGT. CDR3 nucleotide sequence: TGTGCCAGCAGCTGGGACAGGCCAAACTACGAGCAGTACTTC. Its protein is CASSWDRPNYEQYF.

The CDR3 region is CASSVGGVYGYTF. DNA of the CDR3: TGTGCCAGCAGCGTGGGGGGTGTCTATGGCTACACCTTC. J is TRBJ1-2 and V is TRBV9; weak D call: TRBD1 (5 bases). The germline gives CDR1 SGDLS, CDR2 YYNGEE. This CDR3 has 13 residues. The V end was cut by 2 bases, the J end by 4 bases, with 9 bases between.

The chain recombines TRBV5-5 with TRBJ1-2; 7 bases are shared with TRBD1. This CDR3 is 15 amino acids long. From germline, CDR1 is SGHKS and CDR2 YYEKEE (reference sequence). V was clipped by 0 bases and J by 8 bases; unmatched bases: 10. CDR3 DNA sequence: TGTGCCAGCAGCTTGGTGACAGGGCGATTGAAGGGCTACACCTTC. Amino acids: CASSLVTGRLKGYTF.

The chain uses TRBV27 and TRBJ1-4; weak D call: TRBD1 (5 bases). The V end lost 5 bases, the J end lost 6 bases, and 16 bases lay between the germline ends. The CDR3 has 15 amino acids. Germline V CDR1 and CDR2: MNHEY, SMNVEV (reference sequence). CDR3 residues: CASSPAGGIDEKLFF. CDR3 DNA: TGTGCCAGCAGTCCCGCCGGGGGGATTGATGAAAAACTGTTTTTT. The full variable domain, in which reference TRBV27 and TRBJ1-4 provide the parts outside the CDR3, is EAQVTQNPRYLITVTGKKLTVTCSQNMNHEYMSWYRQDPGLGLRQIYYSMNVEVTDKGDVPEGYKVSRKEKRNFPLILESPSPNQTSLYFCASSPAGGIDEKLFFGSGTQLSVL.

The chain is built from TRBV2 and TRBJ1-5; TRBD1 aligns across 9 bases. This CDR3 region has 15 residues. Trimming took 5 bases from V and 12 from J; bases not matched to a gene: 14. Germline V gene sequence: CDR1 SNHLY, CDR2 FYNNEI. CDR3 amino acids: CASSYTGQGGLIQHF. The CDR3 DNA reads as TGTGCCAGCAGTTACACGGGACAGGGAGGACTAATCCAGCATTTT. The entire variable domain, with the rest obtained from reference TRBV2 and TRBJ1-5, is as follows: EPEVTQTPSHQVTQMGQEVILRCVPISNHLYFYWYRQILGQKVEFLVSFYNNEISEKSEIFDDQFSVERPDGSNFTLKIRSTKLEDSAMYFCASSYTGQGGLIQHFGDGTRLSIL.

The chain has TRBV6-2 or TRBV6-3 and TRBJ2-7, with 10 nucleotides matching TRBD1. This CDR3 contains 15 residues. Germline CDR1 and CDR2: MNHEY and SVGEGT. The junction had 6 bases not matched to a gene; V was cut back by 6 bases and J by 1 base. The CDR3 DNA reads TGTGCCAGCAGCGGGGGACAGGGGACTTCCTACGAGCAGTACTTC. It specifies CASSGGQGTSYEQYF.

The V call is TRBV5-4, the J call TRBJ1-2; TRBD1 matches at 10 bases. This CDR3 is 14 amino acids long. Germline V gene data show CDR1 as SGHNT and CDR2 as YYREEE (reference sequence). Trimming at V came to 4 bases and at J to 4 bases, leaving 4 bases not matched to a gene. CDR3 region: CASSPGQGSYGYTF. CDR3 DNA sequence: TGTGCCAGCAGCCCGGGACAGGGGAGCTATGGCTACACCTTC.

The CDR3 nucleotides are TGTGCCAGCAGCGTAGTGTCCGTCCCTTACTACGAGCAGTACTTC. The encoded protein is CASSVVSVPYYEQYF. The rearrangement joins TRBV9 to TRBJ2-7; no firm D call. Trimming removed 0 bases from V and 3 bases from J, with 13 bases in between. CDR1 SGDLS and CDR2 YYNGEE come from the germline V gene. The CDR3 contains 15 residues.